This T cell receptor (beta chain) appears in the sequencing data of a study of identical twins. This clonotype was found many times. An end of the junction does not agree with germline; a read error may underlie this. TCRdb called the 5' RACE reads again in MiXCR, with one record for every CDR3 protein. Of 200,000 or so distinct CDR3 sequences listed, under 10% are singletons. Germline values: CDR1 DFQATT, CDR2 SNEGSKA (reference sequence). The CDR3 is made up of 14 amino acids. These data were also reused for a study on yellow fever vaccine responses in identical twins. Per that paper: Reportedly, the response of twins' T cells to the vaccine seemed partly convergent, partly personalized.

Material: memory (CD45RO+) T cells sorted from blood. The rearrangement joins TRBV20-1 to TRBJ1-1, with D perhaps TRBD1 (6 bases). This TCR came from a woman younger than 30 in good health. The CDR3 bases are TGCAGTGCAAGAGGGGGTAGGATGAACACTGAAGCTTTCTTT. Residues: CSARGGRMNTEAFF.